The 13 T cell receptor beta chains below come from one sample, sequenced in a study of blood T cell repertoires in COVID-19. TCRdb keeps only in-frame clones here, not all; method: immunoSEQ multiplex PCR. The sample lists 55,000 to 80,000 clones, roughly 80% occurring once. Sequenced sample: peripheral blood. The source of these receptors is a woman of 80 years or more with active or convalescent COVID-19.

This clone appeared a few times. The chain carries TRBV7-9 and TRBJ1-5; no clear D gene. This CDR3 is built from 12 residues. Germline-derived CDR1 and CDR2 are SEHNR and FQNEAQ (reference sequence). The V end lost 2 bases, the J end lost 6 bases, and 5 bases lay between the germline ends. The CDR3 sequence is CASSLNSQPQHF. CDR3 DNA sequence: TGTGCCAGCAGCTTAAACAGTCAGCCCCAGCATTTT.

J is TRBJ1-1 and V is TRBV30; D not certain. V was clipped by 6 bases and J by 0 bases, with 11 bases between them. The CDR3 is 13 residues long. Germline lookup yields CDR1 GTSNPN and CDR2 SVGIG (reference sequence). Written as DNA, the CDR3 is TGTGCCTGCGGCGGGCACCTGAACACTGAAGCTTTCTTT. Protein: CACGGHLNTEAFF.

V gene TRBV19 combines with J gene TRBJ1-1, with TRBD1 matching 8 bases. The V segment lost 4 bases and the J segment 5 bases; nucleotides outside the gene matches: 9. CDR1 and CDR2 (germline): LNHDA, SQIVND (reference sequence). This CDR3 region has 15 residues. CDR3 amino acids: CASSTRQGPSTEAFF. The DNA of the CDR3 is TGTGCCAGTAGTACCAGACAGGGGCCCTCAACTGAAGCTTTCTTT.

V usage is TRBV7-8 and J usage is TRBJ2-3; 11 bases match TRBD2. The trim removed 5 bases at V and 3 bases at J, leaving 7 bases unmatched. The germline CDR1 and CDR2 sequences are SGHVS and FQNEAQ. The CDR3 length is 16 residues. For the CDR3, the DNA is TGTGCCAGCAGCGTAGTAGCGGGGGGGCCAACAGATACGCAGTATTTT. Its protein product is CASSVVAGGPTDTQYF.

The chain couples TRBV18 to TRBJ2-5; 8 bases fit TRBD2. The CDR3 totals 14 residues. Germline CDR1 is KGHSH and CDR2 is LQKENI. Trimming cost V 0 bases and J 5 bases; bases outside gene matches: 2. CDR3 coding DNA: TGTGCCAGCTCACCACCCGCGGGAGGCGAGACCCAGTACTTC. This translates into CASSPPAGGETQYF.

The chain is built from TRBV20-1 and TRBJ2-3; D is undetermined. V was shortened by 3 bases and J by 0 bases, with 13 bases between the two germline ends. The length of the CDR3 is 15 residues. Germline-derived CDR1 and CDR2 are DFQATT and SNEGSKA (reference sequence). This CDR3 reads CSASDPRSSTDTQYF. As DNA, the CDR3 is TGCAGTGCTAGTGACCCCCGTTCTAGCACAGATACGCAGTATTTT.

The chain uses TRBV7-3 and TRBJ2-4, with 8 bases that match TRBD2. Looked up from germline, CDR1 is SGHTA and CDR2 is FQGTGA. This CDR3 is 17 amino acids long. Germline trimming cut 3 bases from V and 0 bases from J; bases unmatched to any gene: 7. The CDR3 protein is CASSLERGRIAKNIQYF. Here the CDR3 DNA reads TGTGCCAGCAGCTTGGAGCGGGGGAGGATAGCCAAAAACATTCAGTACTTC.

The J gene is TRBJ2-5, the V gene TRBV3-1 (or the pseudogene TRBV3-2); possible D gene TRBD2, 5 bases. The V and J ends lost 6 bases and 5 bases respectively, with 13 bases between them. This CDR3 is built from 13 residues. Germline assignment: CDR1 LGHDT and CDR2 YNNKEL (reference sequence). The CDR3 spells CASRKDWRETQYF. CDR3 bases: TGTGCCAGCAGAAAGGACTGGCGGGAGACCCAGTACTTC.

The CDR3 is CASYLGRNSGANVLTF. CDR3 DNA: TGTGCCAGCTACCTTGGGCGTAACTCTGGGGCCAACGTCCTGACTTTC. The rearrangement joins TRBV18 to TRBJ2-6; D remains ambiguous. This CDR3 is built from 16 residues. CDR1 and CDR2 from the germline V gene are KGHSH and LQKENI. Trimming shortened V by 7 bases and J by 0 bases, and 13 bases separated the two germline ends.

J is TRBJ2-3 and V is TRBV19, with 7 positions matching TRBD2. The V gene end was trimmed by 9 bases and the J gene end by 1 base; junction bases not matched to a gene: 10. Germline values: CDR1 LNHDA, CDR2 SQIVND (reference sequence). The length of the CDR3 is 15 residues. The CDR3 is CASHARGEGTDTQYF. CDR3 bases: TGTGCCAGCCACGCTCGGGGGGAGGGCACAGATACGCAGTATTTT. The complete variable domain, with remaining parts taken from reference TRBV19 and TRBJ2-3, reads DGGITQSPKYLFRKEGQNVTLSCEQNLNHDAMYWYRQDPGQGLRLIYYSQIVNDFQKGDIAEGYSVSREKKESFPLTVTSAQKNPTAFYLCASHARGEGTDTQYFGPGTRLTVL.

This chain uses TRBV10-3 with TRBJ2-7; D may be TRBD1 (6 bases). Trimming removed 6 bases at V and 5 bases at J, with 11 bases between. The V gene's germline CDR1 is ENHRY and CDR2 SYGVKD. The CDR3 has 12 amino acids. The CDR3 DNA reads TGTGCCATCAGGACCCAGGGGAACGAGCAGTACTTC. Translation: CAIRTQGNEQYF.

The V call is TRBV11-2, the J call TRBJ1-4; maybe TRBD1 (6 bases). Trimming took off 2 bases at V and 6 bases at J, with 7 bases between the two ends. The CDR3 loop spans 13 amino acids. Per germline, CDR1 SGHAT and CDR2 FQNNGV. The CDR3 is CASSLQGYEKLFF. For the CDR3, the DNA is TGTGCCAGCAGCTTACAGGGGTATGAAAAACTGTTTTTT.

V gene TRBV15 combines with J gene TRBJ1-2; D uncertain. This CDR3 is 13 amino acids long. The germline gives CDR1 LNHNV, CDR2 YYDKDF (reference sequence). Trimming took 5 bases from V and 0 from J, leaving 7 bases between them. The CDR3 here is CATSAGSNYGYTF. The CDR3 DNA reads TGTGCCACCAGCGCCGGGTCTAACTATGGCTACACCTTC.